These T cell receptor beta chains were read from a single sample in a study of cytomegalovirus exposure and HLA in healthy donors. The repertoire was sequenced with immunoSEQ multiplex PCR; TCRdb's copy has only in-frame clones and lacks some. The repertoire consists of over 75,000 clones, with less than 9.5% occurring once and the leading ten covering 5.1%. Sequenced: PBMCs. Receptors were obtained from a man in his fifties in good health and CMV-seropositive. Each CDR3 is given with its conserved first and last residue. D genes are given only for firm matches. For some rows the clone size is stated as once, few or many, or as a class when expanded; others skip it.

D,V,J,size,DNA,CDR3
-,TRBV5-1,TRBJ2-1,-,TGCGCCAGCAGCTTGTGGTCACGGGTCGGCAATGAGCAGTTCTTC,CASSLWSRVGNEQFF
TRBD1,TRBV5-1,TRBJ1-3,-,TGCGCCAGCAGCGCCGGACAGGGGTCGACTGGAAACACCATATATTTT,CASSAGQGSTGNTIYF
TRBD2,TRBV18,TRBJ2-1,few,TGTGCCAGCTCCGGGACTAGCGGGAGAACCAATGAGCAGTTCTTC,CASSGTSGRTNEQFF
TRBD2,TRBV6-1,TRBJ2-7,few,TGTGCCAGCAGTGGTAGCAGCGGGGGAAGCTCCTACGAGCAGTACTTC,CASSGSSGGSSYEQYF
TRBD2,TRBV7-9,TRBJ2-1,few,TGTGCCAGCAGCTTAACAGCGGGGGTCGGAAATGAGCAGTTCTTC,CASSLTAGVGNEQFF
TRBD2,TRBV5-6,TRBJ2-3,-,TGTGCCAGCAGCTTTATTACTAGCGGGAGCACAGATACGCAGTATTTT,CASSFITSGSTDTQYF
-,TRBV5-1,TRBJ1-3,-,TGCGCCAGCAGCAAAACAGGCATCTCTGGAAACACCATATATTTT,CASSKTGISGNTIYF
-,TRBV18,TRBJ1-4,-,TGTGCCAGCTCACCCCCCGGGGAAAAACTGTTTTTT,CASSPPGEKLFF
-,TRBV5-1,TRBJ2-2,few,TGCGCCAGCTGCAATCCTGCTAGCTTCGAAGTGGCCGGGGAGCTGTTTTTT,CASCNPASFEVAGELFF
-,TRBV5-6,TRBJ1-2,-,TGTGCCAGCAGCTTTCCGGGCTATGGCTACACCTTC,CASSFPGYGYTF
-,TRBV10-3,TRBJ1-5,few,TGTGCCATCAGTTTTTCTCAACAGGGCCAGCCCCAGCATTTT,CAISFSQQGQPQHF
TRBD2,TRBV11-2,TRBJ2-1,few,TGTGCCAGCAGCAAAACTAGCGGGATCAATGAGCAGTTCTTC,CASSKTSGINEQFF
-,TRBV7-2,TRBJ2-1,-,TGTGCCAGCAGCCCCCCCAGTTACAATGAGCAGTTCTTC,CASSPPSYNEQFF
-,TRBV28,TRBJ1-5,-,TGTGCCAGCACTCCCTTACCCTCAGGGGAAGCGAGTCAGCCCCAGCATTTT,CASTPLPSGEASQPQHF
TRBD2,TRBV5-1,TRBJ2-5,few,TGCGCCAGCGGGGAGGGGAGTCATGGGGAGACCCAGTACTTC,CASGEGSHGETQYF
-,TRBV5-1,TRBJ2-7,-,TGCGCCAGCAGCTTGGAGGACAGTTACGACGAGCAGTACTTC,CASSLEDSYDEQYF
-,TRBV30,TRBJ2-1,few,TGTGCCTGGAGCGTACACCTCTTAGCGCCCCTCAATGAGCAGTTCTTC,CAWSVHLLAPLNEQFF
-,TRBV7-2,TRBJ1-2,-,TGTGCCAGCAGCCGCTTGGGACATTTCTATGGCTACACCTTC,CASSRLGHFYGYTF
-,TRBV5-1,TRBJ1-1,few,TGCGCCAGCAGCCCGGGAAGGGCCCTGGGGAACACTGAAGCTTTCTTT,CASSPGRALGNTEAFF
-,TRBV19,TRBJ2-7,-,TGTGCCAGTAGTAAGGCGGTCCCCGCGGACGAGCAGTACTTC,CASSKAVPADEQYF
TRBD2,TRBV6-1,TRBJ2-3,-,TGTGCCAGCAGTCGTCTAGCGGGTCGCACAGATACGCAGTATTTT,CASSRLAGRTDTQYF
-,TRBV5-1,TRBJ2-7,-,TGCGCCAGCAGCTTGGGGCGGAGCTCCTACGAGCAGTACTTC,CASSLGRSSYEQYF
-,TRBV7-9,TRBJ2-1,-,TGTGCCAGCAGCCCCCTTGAGTACAATGAGCAGTTCTTC,CASSPLEYNEQFF
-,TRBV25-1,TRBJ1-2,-,TGTGCCAGCAGTGGTCAACGAGGAGGGTCTGGCTACACCTTC,CASSGQRGGSGYTF
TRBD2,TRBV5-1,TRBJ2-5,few,TGCGCCAGCAGCATCGGACTAGTGGGAGAGACCCAGTACTTC,CASSIGLVGETQYF
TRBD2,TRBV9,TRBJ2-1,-,TGTGCCAGCAGCGTGTCCGGGACTAGCGGAAAGTACAATGAGCAGTTCTTC,CASSVSGTSGKYNEQFF
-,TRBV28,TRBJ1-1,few,TGTGCCAGCAGTCCCTCGAACACTGAAGCTTTCTTT,CASSPSNTEAFF
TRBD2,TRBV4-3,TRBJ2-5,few,TGCGCCAGCAGCCAAGATTATGGACTAGCGGGAGAGACCCAGTACTTC,CASSQDYGLAGETQYF
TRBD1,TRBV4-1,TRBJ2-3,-,TGCGCCAGCAGCCAAGATCAGGGGGTTAGCACAGATACGCAGTATTTT,CASSQDQGVSTDTQYF
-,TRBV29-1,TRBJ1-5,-,TGCAGCGTTATGAGTTACAATCAGCCCCAGCATTTT,CSVMSYNQPQHF
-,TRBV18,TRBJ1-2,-,TGTGCCAGCTCACCAGACAGCTCCTATGGCTACACCTTC,CASSPDSSYGYTF
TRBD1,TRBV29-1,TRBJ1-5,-,TGCAGCCCGGGACAGTTAAATCAGCCCCAGCATTTT,CSPGQLNQPQHF
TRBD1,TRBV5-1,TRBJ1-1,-,TGCGCCAGCAGCCTAGGGACAGGCCGCGTGAACACTGAAGCTTTCTTT,CASSLGTGRVNTEAFF
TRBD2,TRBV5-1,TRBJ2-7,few,TGCGCCAGCGGTCCTGGCGGACTAGGCTACGAGCAGTACTTC,CASGPGGLGYEQYF
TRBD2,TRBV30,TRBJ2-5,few,TGTGCCTGGACGGGACTAGAGGCCCAGTACTTC,CAWTGLEAQYF
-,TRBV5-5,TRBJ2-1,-,TGTGCCAGCGCCATTGGGGGGAGCTCCTACAATGAGCAGTTCTTC,CASAIGGSSYNEQFF
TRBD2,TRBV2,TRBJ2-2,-,TGTGCCAGCAGGGGGGCTAGCGGGAGAAACACCGGGGAGCTGTTTTTT,CASRGASGRNTGELFF
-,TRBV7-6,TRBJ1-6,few,TGTGCCAGCAGCTTAGAACAGGGCTTCAATTCACCCCTCCACTTT,CASSLEQGFNSPLHF
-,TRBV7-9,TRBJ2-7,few,TGTGCCAGCAGCTCCTACCCGACAGGCGTAACCTACGAGCAGTACTTC,CASSSYPTGVTYEQYF
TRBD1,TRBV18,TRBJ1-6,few,TGTGCCAGCTCACCAAGGGACAGGGATTCACCCCTCCACTTT,CASSPRDRDSPLHF
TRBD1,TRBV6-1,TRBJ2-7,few,TGTGCCAGCAGCCCCGGGACAGGGCCCTACGAGCAGTACTTC,CASSPGTGPYEQYF
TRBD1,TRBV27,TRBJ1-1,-,TGTGCCAGCAGTCTGGGGGGACAGGGGAACACTGAAGCTTTCTTT,CASSLGGQGNTEAFF
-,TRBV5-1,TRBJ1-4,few,TGCGCCAGCAGCTCGGGGGGAACTAATGAAAAACTGTTTTTT,CASSSGGTNEKLFF
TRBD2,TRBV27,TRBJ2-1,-,TGTGCCAGCAGAGGGGGGGGAGCGGGAGGCGGGAATGAGCAGTTCTTC,CASRGGGAGGGNEQFF
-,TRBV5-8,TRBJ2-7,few,TGTGCCAGCAGCTTCGACAGGTACCACGAGCAGTACTTC,CASSFDRYHEQYF
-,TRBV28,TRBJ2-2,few,TGTGCCAGCAGGGCCACAGGGATGGGCACCGGGGAGCTGTTTTTT,CASRATGMGTGELFF
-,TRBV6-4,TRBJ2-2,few,TGTGCCAGCAGCTGGACAGTAACCGGGGAGCTGTTTTTT,CASSWTVTGELFF
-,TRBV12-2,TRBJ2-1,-,TGTGCAAGTCGCTTAGCGATTTGCCGGGGGACTAGCGGGAACAATGAGCAGTTCTTC,CASRLAICRGTSGNNEQFF
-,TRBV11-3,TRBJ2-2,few,TGTGCCAGCAGCTCAGTGAACACCGGGGAGCTGTTTTTT,CASSSVNTGELFF
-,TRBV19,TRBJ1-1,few,TGTGCCAGTAGTGTCGACAGCGTGAACACTGAAGCTTTCTTT,CASSVDSVNTEAFF
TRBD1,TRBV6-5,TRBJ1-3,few,TGTGCCAGCATCGAGACAGGGACTGGAAACACCATATATTTT,CASIETGTGNTIYF
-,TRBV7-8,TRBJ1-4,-,TGTGCCAGCAGCCGGCAGGAGCTAAGGAGGGAAAAACTGTTTTTT,CASSRQELRREKLFF
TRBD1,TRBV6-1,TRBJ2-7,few,TGTGCCAGCACCCGGGACAGGGCCTACGAGCAGTACTTC,CASTRDRAYEQYF
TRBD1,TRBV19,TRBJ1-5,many,TGTGCCAGTAGCCAACGGACAGGGGCCGCATCGCCCCAGCATTTT,CASSQRTGAASPQHF
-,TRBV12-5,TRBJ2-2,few,TGTGCTAGTGGTTTGGTAAACTACCGAAAGGACACCGGGGAGCTGTTTTTT,CASGLVNYRKDTGELFF
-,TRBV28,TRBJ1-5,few,TGTGCCAGCAGCACCCAGTTGCCGGGTCAGCCCCAGCATTTT,CASSTQLPGQPQHF
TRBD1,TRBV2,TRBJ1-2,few,TGTGCCAGCAGTTGGGGACAGGGTCCCTATGGCTACACCTTC,CASSWGQGPYGYTF